This T cell receptor (beta chain) is drawn from a study of identical twins. Study-level findings and limits: Abundant beta clonotypes from cord blood had fewer insertions, unlike memory repertoires, which showed none.

V lost 5 bases and J 4 bases, leaving 20 bases between the germline ends. The germline gives CDR1 SGHTA, CDR2 FQGTGA. This CDR3 is built from 17 residues. Healthy Caucasians were all of the donors. A universal primer site was created by template switching, with the cDNA bearing unique molecular identifiers. TCRdb passed the 5' RACE reads through MiXCR, listing each CDR3 protein once. Seen here are about 530,000 distinct CDR3 sequences, 20% to 25% observed once, and the top ten hold around 0.48%. This clonotype has only a few counts. Its matching antigen is unknown. The same specimen was also included in a second study, on yellow fever vaccine responses in identical twins.

The receptor comes from a woman aged 18-30 years in good health. Sequencing was performed on CD4+ T cells sorted from blood. J is TRBJ2-2 and V is TRBV7-3; perhaps TRBD2 as D (5 bases). The CDR3 DNA sequence: TGTGCCAGCAGCCCGGGTCTTGTAGCCGCGGGCACCGGGGAGCTGTTTTTT. It codes for CASSPGLVAAGTGELFF.